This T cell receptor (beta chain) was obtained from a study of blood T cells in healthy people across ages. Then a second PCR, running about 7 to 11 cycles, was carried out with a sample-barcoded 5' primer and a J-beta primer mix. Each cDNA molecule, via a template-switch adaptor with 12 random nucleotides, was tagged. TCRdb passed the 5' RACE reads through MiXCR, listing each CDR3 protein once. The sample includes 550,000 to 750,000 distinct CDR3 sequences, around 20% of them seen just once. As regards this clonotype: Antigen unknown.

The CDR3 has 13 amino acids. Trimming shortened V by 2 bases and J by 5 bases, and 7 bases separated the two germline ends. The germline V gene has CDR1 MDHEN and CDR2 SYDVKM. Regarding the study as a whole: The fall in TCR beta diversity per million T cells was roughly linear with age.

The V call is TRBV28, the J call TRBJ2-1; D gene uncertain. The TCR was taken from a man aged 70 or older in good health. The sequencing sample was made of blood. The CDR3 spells CASSLPRNNEQFF. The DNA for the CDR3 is TGTGCCAGCAGTTTACCGCGGAACAATGAGCAGTTCTTC.